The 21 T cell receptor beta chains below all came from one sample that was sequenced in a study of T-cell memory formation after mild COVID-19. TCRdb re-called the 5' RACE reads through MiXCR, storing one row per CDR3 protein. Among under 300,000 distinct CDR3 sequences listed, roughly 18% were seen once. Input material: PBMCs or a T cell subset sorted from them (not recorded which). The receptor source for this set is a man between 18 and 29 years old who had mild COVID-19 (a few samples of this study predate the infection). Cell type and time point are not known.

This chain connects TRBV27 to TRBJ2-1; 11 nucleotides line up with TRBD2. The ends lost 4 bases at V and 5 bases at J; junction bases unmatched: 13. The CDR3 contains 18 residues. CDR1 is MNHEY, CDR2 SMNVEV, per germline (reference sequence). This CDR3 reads CASSWGGLAASPHNEQFF. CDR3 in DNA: TGTGCCAGCAGTTGGGGGGGACTAGCGGCGAGTCCTCACAATGAGCAGTTCTTC.

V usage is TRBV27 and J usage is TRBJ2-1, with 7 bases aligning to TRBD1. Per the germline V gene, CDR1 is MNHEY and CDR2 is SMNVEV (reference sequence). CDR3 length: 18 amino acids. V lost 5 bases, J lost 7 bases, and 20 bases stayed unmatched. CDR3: CASSLRDRRITSWNEQFF. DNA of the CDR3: TGTGCCAGCAGTCTCCGGGACAGACGAATAACCTCGTGGAATGAGCAGTTCTTC.

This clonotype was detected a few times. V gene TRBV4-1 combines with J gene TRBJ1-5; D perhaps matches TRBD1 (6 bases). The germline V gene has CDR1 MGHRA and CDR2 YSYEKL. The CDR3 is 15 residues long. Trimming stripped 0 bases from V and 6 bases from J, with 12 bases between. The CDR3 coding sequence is TGCGCCAGCAGCCAAGAGAAGGGGGGCGGTCAGCCCCAGCATTTT. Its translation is CASSQEKGGGQPQHF.

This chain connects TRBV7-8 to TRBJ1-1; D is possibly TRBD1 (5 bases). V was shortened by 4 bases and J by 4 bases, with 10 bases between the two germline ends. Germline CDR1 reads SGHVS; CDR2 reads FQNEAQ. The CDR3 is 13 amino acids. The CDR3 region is CASSSGGFTEAFF. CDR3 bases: TGTGCCAGCAGCTCCGGGGGTTTCACTGAAGCTTTCTTT.

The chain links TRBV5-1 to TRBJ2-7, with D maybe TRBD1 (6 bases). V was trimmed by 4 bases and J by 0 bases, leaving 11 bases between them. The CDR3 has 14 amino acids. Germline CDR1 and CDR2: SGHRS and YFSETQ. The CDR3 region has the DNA TGCGCCAGCAGCCCCGGGACACTCTCCTACGAGCAGTACGTC. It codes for CASSPGTLSYEQYV.

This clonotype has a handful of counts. The CDR3 loop reads CARRTPQETQYF. The CDR3 nucleotides read TGTGCCAGGAGGACTCCGCAAGAGACCCAGTACTTC. The chain uses TRBV2 and TRBJ2-5; D might be TRBD2 (5 bases). V was pared by 9 bases and J by 2 bases, with 10 bases between. Germline V lookup: CDR1 SNHLY, CDR2 FYNNEI. The CDR3 loop spans 12 amino acids.

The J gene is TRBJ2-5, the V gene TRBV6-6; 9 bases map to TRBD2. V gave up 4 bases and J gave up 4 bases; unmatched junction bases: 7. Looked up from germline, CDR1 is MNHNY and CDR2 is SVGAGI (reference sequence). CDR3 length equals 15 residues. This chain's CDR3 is CASSLSTSGRETQYF. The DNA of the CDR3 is TGTGCCAGCAGTTTAAGCACTAGCGGGCGAGAGACCCAGTACTTC.

CDR3 protein: CASSQNAPRNTIYF. CDR3 coding DNA: TGCGCCAGCAGCCAAAACGCCCCGAGGAACACCATATATTTT. The rearrangement uses TRBV4-3 and TRBJ1-3; D gene ambiguous. V was trimmed by 2 bases and J by 7 bases, leaving 12 bases between them. The germline V gene encodes CDR1 LGHNA and CDR2 YSLEER. The CDR3 runs to 14 residues.

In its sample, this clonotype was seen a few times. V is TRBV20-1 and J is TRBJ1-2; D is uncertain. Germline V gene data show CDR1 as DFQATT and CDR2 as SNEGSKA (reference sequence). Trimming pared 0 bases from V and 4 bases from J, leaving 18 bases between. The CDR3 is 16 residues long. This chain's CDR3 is CSARDRKLPGPYGYTF. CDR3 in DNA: TGCAGTGCTAGAGATCGTAAACTGCCGGGCCCCTATGGCTACACCTTC.

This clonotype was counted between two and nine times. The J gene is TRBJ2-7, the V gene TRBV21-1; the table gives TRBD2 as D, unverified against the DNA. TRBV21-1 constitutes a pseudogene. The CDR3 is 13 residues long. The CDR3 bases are TGTGCCAGCAGCAGCGGGAATCCCTACGAGCAGTACGTC. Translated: CASSSGNPYEQYV.

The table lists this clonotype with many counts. The DNA for the CDR3 is TGTGCCAGCAGTTACGGTGGGACAGGGGGGGAGACCCAGTACTTC. This translates into CASSYGGTGGETQYF. This chain links TRBV6-5 with TRBJ2-5; 11 bases are a match to TRBD1. Germline V gives CDR1 MNHEY, CDR2 SVGAGI. The CDR3 length is 15 residues. Trimming at V came to 2 bases and at J to 5 bases, leaving 4 bases not matched to a gene.

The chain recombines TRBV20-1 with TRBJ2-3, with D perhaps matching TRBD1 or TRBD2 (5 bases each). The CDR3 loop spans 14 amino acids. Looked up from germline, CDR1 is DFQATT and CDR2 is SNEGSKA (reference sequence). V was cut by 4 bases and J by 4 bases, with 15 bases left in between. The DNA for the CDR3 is TGCAGTGCTAAAGGGACCCCAAGGGCAGATACGCAGTATTTT. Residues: CSAKGTPRADTQYF.

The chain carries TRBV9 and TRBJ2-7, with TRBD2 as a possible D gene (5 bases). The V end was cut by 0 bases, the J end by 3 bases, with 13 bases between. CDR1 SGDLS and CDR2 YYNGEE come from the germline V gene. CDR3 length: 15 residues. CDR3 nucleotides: TGTGCCAGCAGCGTAGGGAGACAAGGAGGCTACGAGCAGTACTTC. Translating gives CASSVGRQGGYEQYF.

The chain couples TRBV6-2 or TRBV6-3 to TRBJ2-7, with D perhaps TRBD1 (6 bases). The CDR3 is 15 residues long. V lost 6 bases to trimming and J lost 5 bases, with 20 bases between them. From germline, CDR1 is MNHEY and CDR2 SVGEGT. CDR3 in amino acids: CASSYSTTGIHEQYF. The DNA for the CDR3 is TGTGCCAGCAGCTACAGTACCACAGGGATTCACGAGCAGTACTTC.

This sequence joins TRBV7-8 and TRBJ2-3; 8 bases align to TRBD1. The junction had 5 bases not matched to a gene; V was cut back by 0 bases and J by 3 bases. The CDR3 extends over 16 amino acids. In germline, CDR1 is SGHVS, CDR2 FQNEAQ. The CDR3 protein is CASSLASTGGTDTQYF. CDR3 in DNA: TGTGCCAGCAGCTTAGCGTCTACAGGGGGAACAGATACGCAGTATTTT.

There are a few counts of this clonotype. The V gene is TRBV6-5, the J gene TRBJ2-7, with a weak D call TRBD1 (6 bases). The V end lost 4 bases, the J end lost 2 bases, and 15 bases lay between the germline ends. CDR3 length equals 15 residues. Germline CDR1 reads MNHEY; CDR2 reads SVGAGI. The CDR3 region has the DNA TGTGCCAGCAGTTTAGCAGGACAGCAGACCTACGAGCAGTACTTC. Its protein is CASSLAGQQTYEQYF.

CDR3 protein: CASSLDWGATDTQYF. CDR3 nucleotide sequence: TGTGCCAGCAGCTTAGATTGGGGTGCCACAGATACGCAGTATTTT. The chain employs TRBV7-6 and TRBJ2-3; no clear D gene. Germline CDR1 SGHVS, CDR2 FNYEAQ. The CDR3 is made up of 15 amino acids. The germline V and J ends were trimmed by 1 base and 2 bases, with 10 bases remaining between them.

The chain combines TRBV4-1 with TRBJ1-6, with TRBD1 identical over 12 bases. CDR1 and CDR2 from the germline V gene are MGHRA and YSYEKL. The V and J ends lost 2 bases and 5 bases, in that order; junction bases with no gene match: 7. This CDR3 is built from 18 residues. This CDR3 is CASSQMGTGGLNNSPLHF. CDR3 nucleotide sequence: TGCGCCAGCAGCCAAATGGGGACAGGGGGCTTGAATAATTCACCCCTCCACTTT.

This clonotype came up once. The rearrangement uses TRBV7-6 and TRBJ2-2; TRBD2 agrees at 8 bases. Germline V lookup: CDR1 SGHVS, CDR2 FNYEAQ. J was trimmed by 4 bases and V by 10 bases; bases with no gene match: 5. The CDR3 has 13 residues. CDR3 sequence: CATGGVITGELFF. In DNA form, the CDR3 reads TGTGCCACGGGGGGGGTTATCACCGGGGAGCTGTTTTTT.

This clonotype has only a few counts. CDR3: CASSYTSGDPSETQYF. In nucleotides, the CDR3 is TGTGCCAGCAGTTATACTAGCGGGGACCCCAGTGAGACCCAGTACTTC. The chain recombines TRBV9 with TRBJ2-5; 10 nucleotides align to TRBD2. CDR3 length: 16 residues. From germline, CDR1 is SGDLS and CDR2 YYNGEE. V was pared by 5 bases and J by 5 bases, with 12 bases of the junction left unmatched.

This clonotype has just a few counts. The CDR3 protein is CSARDGYEQYV. DNA for the CDR3: TGCAGTGCTAGAGATGGTTACGAGCAGTACGTC. The chain carries TRBV20-1 and TRBJ2-7; D call uncertain. V lost 0 bases and J lost 4, with 4 bases in between. The CDR3 spans 11 residues. The germline gives CDR1 DFQATT, CDR2 SNEGSKA (reference sequence).